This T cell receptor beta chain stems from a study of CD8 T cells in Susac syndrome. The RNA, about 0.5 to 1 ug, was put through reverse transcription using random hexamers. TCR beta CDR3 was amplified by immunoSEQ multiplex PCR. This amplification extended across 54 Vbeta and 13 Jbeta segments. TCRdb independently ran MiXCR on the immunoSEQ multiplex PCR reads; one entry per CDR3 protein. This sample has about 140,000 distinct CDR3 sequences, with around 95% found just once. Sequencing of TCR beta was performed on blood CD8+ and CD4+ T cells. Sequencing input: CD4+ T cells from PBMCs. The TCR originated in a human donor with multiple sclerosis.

CDR3 DNA sequence: TGCAGTGCTAGCGGGACTAGCGACTACAATGAGCAGTTCTTC. It is translated as CSASGTSDYNEQFF. V usage is TRBV20-1 and J usage is TRBJ2-1; 10 bases are a match to TRBD2. The CDR3 is made up of 14 amino acids. CDR1 and CDR2 from the germline V gene are DFQATT and SNEGSKA (reference sequence). J gave up 3 bases and V 3 bases, and 2 bases lay outside the gene matches.